The 30 T cell receptor beta chains given below trace back to one sample, sequenced in a study of CD8+ T cells in alopecia areata. This sample's treatment: oral pan-JAK inhibitor, 5-10 mg twice daily. cDNA reverse transcribed from extracted RNA served as the sequencing template. Here immunoSEQ multiplex PCR was the method, and the copy in TCRdb shows in-frame clones only, minus some. This sample yields approximately 110,000 clones, of which under 60% are seen a single time; roughly an eighth belongs to the top ten. Sequenced material: CD8+ T cells sorted from blood, taken at week 24, from a patient treated with tofacitinib. All receptors derive from a human donor with alopecia areata.

The rearrangement uses TRBV5-8 and TRBJ2-3; tentatively, D is TRBD2 (5 bases). Germline V gives CDR1 SGHTS, CDR2 YDEGEE. The CDR3 length is 16 residues. V shed 2 bases and J shed 0 bases, with 13 bases lying between them. The CDR3 spells CASSFERVQSTDTQYF. In DNA, the CDR3 is TGTGCCAGCAGCTTCGAGAGGGTCCAAAGCACAGATACGCAGTATTTT.

The chain employs TRBV29-1 and TRBJ2-7; 8 positions match TRBD1. This CDR3 is 12 amino acids long. Looked up from germline, CDR1 is SQVTM and CDR2 is ANQGSEA. Trimming at V came to 7 bases and at J to 3 bases, leaving 5 bases not matched to a gene. The CDR3 DNA follows: TGCAGCGCCGAGGGGACAGGCTACGAGCAGTACTTC. Its protein product is CSAEGTGYEQYF.

The rearrangement joins TRBV19 to TRBJ2-7; a weak D match, TRBD1 (5 bases). Per the germline V gene, CDR1 is LNHDA and CDR2 is SQIVND (reference sequence). The CDR3 spans 16 residues. Deletions cut 4 bases from V and 2 bases from J, with 18 bases between. The CDR3 DNA follows: TGTGCCAGTAGTACAGGGTCGGTAGGCGGCACCTACGAGCAGTACTTC. Protein sequence: CASSTGSVGGTYEQYF.

The chain employs TRBV15 and TRBJ2-7; 7 bases fit TRBD2. CDR3 size: 15 residues. V dropped 2 bases and J dropped 2; count of bases not matched to a gene: 6. From germline, CDR1 is LNHNV and CDR2 YYDKDF (reference sequence). This chain's CDR3 is CATSRSRDYPYEQYF. The CDR3 DNA reads TGTGCCACCAGCAGATCCCGGGACTACCCCTACGAGCAGTACTTC.

The V gene is TRBV6-1, the J gene TRBJ2-1; 9 bases fit TRBD2. The junction had 11 bases not matched to a gene; V was cut back by 6 bases and J by 8 bases. This CDR3 is 15 amino acids long. CDR1 MNHNS and CDR2 SASEGT come from the germline V gene. The CDR3 DNA reads TGTGCCAGCAGGCAAGGACTAGCGATTGGCTATGAGCAGTTCTTC. Its translation is CASRQGLAIGYEQFF.

The J gene is TRBJ2-1, the V gene TRBV10-3; the match to TRBD1 covers 11 bases. The germline V gene encodes CDR1 ENHRY and CDR2 SYGVKD. This CDR3 has 14 residues. Germline trimming cut 6 bases from V and 4 bases from J; bases unmatched to any gene: 2. The CDR3 reads CAIRDRGQYNEQFF. The CDR3 bases are TGTGCCATCAGGGACAGGGGGCAATACAATGAGCAGTTCTTC.

This chain connects TRBV9 to TRBJ1-2, with no clear D. Germline values: CDR1 SGDLS, CDR2 YYNGEE. The CDR3 has 15 amino acids. Trimming shortened V by 4 bases and J by 2 bases, and 15 bases separated the two germline ends. The CDR3 DNA sequence: TGTGCCAGCAGCCCCCGGCGGGAGGACAACTATGGCTACACCTTC. It specifies CASSPRREDNYGYTF.

The chain has TRBV13 and TRBJ1-1, with TRBD1 as a possible D gene (6 bases). The CDR3 loop spans 16 amino acids. The germline gives CDR1 PRHDT, CDR2 FYEKMQ (reference sequence). Trimming took off 5 bases at V and 5 bases at J, with 21 bases between the two ends. The CDR3 loop is CASSEEQGRGRTEAFF. The CDR3 DNA reads as TGTGCCAGCAGCGAAGAACAGGGCCGGGGGAGGACTGAAGCTTTCTTT.

The table lists this clone with a few counts. This chain connects TRBV7-2 to TRBJ2-5; D is uncertain. V lost 5 bases and J lost 5, with 15 bases in between. Germline assignment: CDR1 SGHTA and CDR2 FQGNSA. This CDR3 contains 14 residues. CDR3 in amino acids: CASSRRSPRETQYF. The CDR3 region has the DNA TGTGCCAGCAGCCGACGGTCTCCGCGGGAGACCCAGTACTTC.

In its sample, this clone was seen a few times. The chain links TRBV5-4 to TRBJ2-5; TRBD2 is a possible D gene (5 bases). Trimming removed 3 bases from V and 1 base from J, with 10 bases in between. The CDR3 length is 14 residues. The germline V gene has CDR1 SGHNT and CDR2 YYREEE (reference sequence). CDR3 region: CASSWAEGQETQYF. The CDR3 DNA reads as TGTGCCAGCAGCTGGGCCGAGGGCCAAGAGACCCAGTACTTC.

There are many counts of this clone. The chain has TRBV5-1 and TRBJ2-7; TRBD2 might be the D (6 bases). The ends were cut back, 0 bases at V and 4 bases at J, with 8 bases in the middle. Germline values: CDR1 SGHRS, CDR2 YFSETQ. The CDR3 contains 13 residues. In DNA form, the CDR3 reads TGCGCCAGCAGCTTGGCTGCGGGGTACGAGCAGTACTTC. Translating it yields CASSLAAGYEQYF.

This sequence joins TRBV2 and TRBJ1-2; no firm D call. The length of the CDR3 is 18 residues. The germline V gene has CDR1 SNHLY and CDR2 FYNNEI. The germline V and J ends were trimmed by 5 bases and 6 bases, with 28 bases remaining between them. The CDR3 region has the DNA TGTGCCAGCAGTAGAAGCATATTAATAAAGGTCTCGGGGAATGGCTACACCTTC. Encoded protein: CASSRSILIKVSGNGYTF.

This clone was seen a few times. V is TRBV6-5 and J is TRBJ2-6, with D hard to call. Germline CDR1 and CDR2: MNHEY and SVGAGI. The CDR3 loop spans 16 amino acids. Trimming removed 1 base at V and 1 base at J, with 8 bases between. The CDR3 sequence is CASSYFTVSGANVLTF. The DNA for the CDR3 is TGTGCCAGCAGTTACTTTACAGTATCTGGGGCCAACGTCCTGACTTTC.

The J gene is TRBJ2-1, the V gene TRBV21-1; TRBD2 was called by the table and not checked on the DNA. TRBV21-1 is assigned pseudogene status. This CDR3 spans 13 amino acids. The CDR3 DNA sequence: TGTGCCAGCAGCAACTCCCGTAACAATGAGCAGTTCTTC. It codes for CASSNSRNNEQFF.

This clone was found a few times. The chain joins TRBV6-5 to TRBJ1-1; no clear D. This CDR3 spans 16 amino acids. Germline V lookup: CDR1 MNHEY, CDR2 SVGAGI. V was pared by 0 bases and J by 1 base, with 12 bases between. CDR3 protein: CASSYSLTVGNTEAFF. For the CDR3, the DNA is TGTGCCAGCAGTTACTCGTTGACGGTCGGGAACACTGAAGCTTTCTTT.

The chain employs TRBV5-1 and TRBJ2-7; 9 bases match TRBD1. V lost 5 bases, J lost 2 bases, and 2 bases stayed unmatched. CDR3 length: 13 amino acids. Germline values: CDR1 SGHRS, CDR2 YFSETQ. DNA of the CDR3: TGCGCCAGCAGGGGGACAGGGACCTACGAGCAGTACTTC. Amino acid sequence: CASRGTGTYEQYF.

V and J are TRBV30 and TRBJ1-1, with 7 bases identical to TRBD1. CDR3 length equals 13 residues. V shed 1 base, J shed 4 bases, and the junction held 3 bases outside the gene matches. Germline values: CDR1 GTSNPN, CDR2 SVGIG (reference sequence). The CDR3 nucleotides are TGTGCCTGGAGTGATACAGGGGCCACTGAAGCTTTCTTT. Translation gives CAWSDTGATEAFF.

This clone is medium-sized within its sample. V is TRBV12-5 and J is TRBJ1-5; 7 bases align to TRBD1. V shed 1 base and J 0 bases; nucleotides not matched to a gene: 0. The CDR3 has 15 amino acids. Germline-derived CDR1 and CDR2 are LGHNT and FRNRAP. The CDR3 spells CASGLGQGSNQPQHF. The DNA for the CDR3 is TGTGCTAGTGGTTTGGGACAGGGTAGCAATCAGCCCCAGCATTTT.

The chain has TRBV6-5 and TRBJ2-1; TRBD1 matches at 7 bases. J was trimmed by 6 bases and V by 5 bases; bases with no gene match: 10. The CDR3 runs to 15 residues. Germline CDR1 MNHEY, CDR2 SVGAGI. Here the CDR3 DNA reads TGTGCCAGCAGTAACAGACCGGGACAGATCAATGAGCAGTTCTTC. Translation gives CASSNRPGQINEQFF.

V usage is TRBV6-5 and J usage is TRBJ2-3, with TRBD2 as a possible D gene (5 bases). Trimming left V 1 base short and J 5 bases short, with 10 bases between. The germline gives CDR1 MNHEY, CDR2 SVGAGI. The CDR3 has 14 residues. The CDR3 DNA is TGTGCCAGCAGTTACTTAGAGGGAATAGATACGCAGTATTTT. This codes for CASSYLEGIDTQYF.

This clone was seen a handful of times. The DNA of the CDR3 is TGCAGCGTTGAAGTAGGAGTAGCCAAAAACATTCAGTACTTC. This codes for CSVEVGVAKNIQYF. The V and J genes are TRBV29-1 and TRBJ2-4, with D uncertain. Germline-derived CDR1 and CDR2 are SQVTM and ANQGSEA. With 1 base removed from V and 0 bases from J, the gap between germline ends came to 7 bases. This CDR3 region has 14 residues.

The chain carries TRBV10-2 and TRBJ2-1; 9 nucleotides agree with TRBD1. Per germline, CDR1 WSHSY and CDR2 SAAADI. Unmatched junction bases numbered 8, after V lost 10 bases and J lost 4 bases. The CDR3 is made up of 14 amino acids. In nucleotides, the CDR3 is TGCGCCACTCACCCCGGGACAGGGTACAATGAGCAGTTCTTC. Translated: CATHPGTGYNEQFF.

The chain is built from TRBV10-3 and TRBJ2-3; 11 nucleotides agree with TRBD2. The CDR3 is 18 residues long. J was trimmed by 5 bases and V by 0 bases; bases with no gene match: 10. Per the germline V gene, CDR1 is ENHRY and CDR2 is SYGVKD. In nucleotides, the CDR3 is TGTGCCATCAGTGAGTCTCTAACTAGCGGGGGTGCGGAAGATACGCAGTATTTT. Its translation: CAISESLTSGGAEDTQYF.

V is TRBV12-5 and J is TRBJ2-4; D not certain. CDR3 size: 15 residues. The ends were cut back, 0 bases at V and 0 bases at J, with 6 bases in the middle. Per germline, CDR1 LGHNT and CDR2 FRNRAP. DNA of the CDR3: TGTGCTAGTGGTTTGGTATCAGGAGCCAAAAACATTCAGTACTTC. Translating it yields CASGLVSGAKNIQYF. The full variable domain, with the rest looked up from reference TRBV12-5 and TRBJ2-4, is DARVTQTPRHKVTEMGQEVTMRCQPILGHNTVFWYRQTMMQGLELLAYFRNRAPLDDSGMPKDRFSAEMPDATLATLKIQPSEPRDSAVYFCASGLVSGAKNIQYFGAGTRLSVL.

This chain uses TRBV19 with TRBJ2-1, with 10 bases aligning to TRBD1. The germline gives CDR1 LNHDA, CDR2 SQIVND (reference sequence). V shed 5 bases and J 4 bases; nucleotides not matched to a gene: 5. This CDR3 has 15 amino acids. The CDR3 DNA sequence: TGTGCCAGTAGTGATTGGACAGGGGGTTACAATGAGCAGTTCTTC. Its translation: CASSDWTGGYNEQFF.

The chain uses TRBV27 and TRBJ1-2, with D possibly TRBD1 on 5 matching bases. Per germline, CDR1 MNHEY and CDR2 SMNVEV (reference sequence). Trimming removed 5 bases at V and 2 bases at J, with 9 bases between. The CDR3 is 13 amino acids. DNA of the CDR3: TGTGCCAGCAGTACTCGGGACAACTATGGCTACACCTTC. Its translation: CASSTRDNYGYTF.

The V gene is TRBV7-6, the J gene TRBJ2-3; D is perhaps TRBD1 (6 bases). The germline CDR1 and CDR2 sequences are SGHVS and FNYEAQ. The germline V and J ends were trimmed by 4 bases and 1 base, with 12 bases remaining between them. The CDR3 runs 15 residues. CDR3 loop: CASSSKQGGTDTQYF. The CDR3 DNA reads as TGTGCCAGCAGCTCCAAACAGGGTGGCACAGATACGCAGTATTTT.

The chain links TRBV5-4 to TRBJ2-7; D uncertain. Per germline, CDR1 SGHNT and CDR2 YYREEE (reference sequence). The CDR3 has 12 amino acids. The germline V and J ends were trimmed by 1 base and 4 bases, with 6 bases remaining between them. The CDR3 DNA reads as TGTGCCAGCAGCTTGATCGGATACGAGCAGTACTTC. Its protein product is CASSLIGYEQYF.

This clone was seen a few times. V gene TRBV7-2 combines with J gene TRBJ1-1; D ambiguous. This CDR3 comprises 12 residues. Deletions cut 2 bases from V and 4 bases from J, with 5 bases between. Germline assignment: CDR1 SGHTA and CDR2 FQGNSA. CDR3 coding DNA: TGTGCCAGCAGCTTATTGGGCACTGAAGCTTTCTTT. Translated, it gives CASSLLGTEAFF.

The chain couples TRBV7-2 to TRBJ1-1; 11 nucleotides agree with TRBD1. The V gene's germline CDR1 is SGHTA and CDR2 FQGNSA. The CDR3 contains 15 residues. V lost 6 bases and J lost 3; bases outside the gene matches: 6. CDR3 nucleotide sequence: TGTGCCAGCAGGGGACAGGGGGGGGAGTACACTGAAGCTTTCTTT. As protein: CASRGQGGEYTEAFF.